The next 18 T cell receptor beta chains were all read from a single sample in a study of CD8 T cells in Susac syndrome. Reverse transcription of 0.5 to 1 ug RNA used random hexamers. TCRdb recomputed calls from the immunoSEQ multiplex PCR reads with MiXCR, one row per CDR3 protein. The table includes about 210,000 distinct CDR3 sequences, about 95% detected once. Sequencing was performed on CD4+ T cells from PBMCs. These TCRs come from a human donor with multiple sclerosis.

The rearrangement joins TRBV15 to TRBJ2-5, with 12 bases lining up with TRBD1. CDR1 is LNHNV, CDR2 YYDKDF, per germline (reference sequence). The CDR3 totals 17 residues. Losses at the gene ends were 5 bases for V and 5 bases for J; bases not matched to a gene: 12. Here the CDR3 DNA reads TGTGCCACCAGCGCCCCAGGCGGGGACAGGGGGCGCGAGACCCAGTACTTC. It specifies CATSAPGGDRGRETQYF.

This chain joins TRBV9 and TRBJ1-2; TRBD1 matches 12 bases. V gave up 2 bases and J gave up 4 bases; unmatched junction bases: 3. The CDR3 consists of 15 residues. CDR1 is SGDLS, CDR2 YYNGEE, per germline. CDR3 sequence reads: CASSVRDRGPYGYTF. As DNA, the CDR3 is TGTGCCAGCAGCGTGCGGGACAGGGGGCCCTATGGCTACACCTTC. The full variable domain, its missing parts supplied by reference TRBV9 and TRBJ1-2, is DSGVTQTPKHLITATGQRVTLRCSPRSGDLSVYWYQQSLDQGLQFLIQYYNGEERAKGNILERFSAQQFPDLHSELNLSSLELGDSALYFCASSVRDRGPYGYTFGSGTRLTVV.

The chain is built from TRBV14 and TRBJ1-1, with 7 nucleotides matching TRBD1. CDR3 length: 12 amino acids. With V trimmed by 4 bases and J by 8 bases, 4 bases remained unmatched. In germline, CDR1 is SGHDN, CDR2 FVKESK. In DNA form, the CDR3 reads TGTGCCAGCAGCCCGGGACAGCCAGAAGCTTTCTTT. This sequence encodes CASSPGQPEAFF.

The CDR3 region has the DNA TGTGCCAGCAATCGACAGGGCTTCAATCAGCCCCAGCATTTT. It encodes CASNRQGFNQPQHF. The rearrangement joins TRBV2 to TRBJ1-5, with 7 bases matching TRBD1. Per the germline V gene, CDR1 is SNHLY and CDR2 is FYNNEI. The CDR3 consists of 14 residues. Losses at the gene ends were 7 bases for V and 3 bases for J; bases not matched to a gene: 6.

This clonotype was counted only a few times. The chain uses TRBV7-3 and TRBJ2-3; 9 nucleotides agree with TRBD2. From germline, CDR1 is SGHTA and CDR2 FQGTGA. The trim removed 3 bases at V and 6 bases at J, leaving 4 bases unmatched. CDR3 length: 14 amino acids. The CDR3 bases are TGTGCCAGCAGCTTTTCAGCGGGAGGTGATACGCAGTATTTT. As protein: CASSFSAGGDTQYF.

The rearrangement links TRBV6-5 to TRBJ2-7, with TRBD2 matching over 7 bases. The germline CDR1 and CDR2 sequences are MNHEY and SVGAGI. CDR3 length: 14 residues. The V segment lost 6 bases and the J segment 0 bases; nucleotides outside the gene matches: 5. The DNA of the CDR3 is TGTGCCAGCAGAAAACGGGGGGTCTCCTACGAGCAGTACTTC. Protein sequence: CASRKRGVSYEQYF.

This chain links TRBV29-1 with TRBJ1-1; TRBD1 is a possible D gene (5 bases). CDR1 and CDR2 from the germline V gene are SQVTM and ANQGSEA. Trimming shortened V by 4 bases and J by 4 bases, and 10 bases separated the two germline ends. The CDR3 sequence is 12 residues long. Here the CDR3 DNA reads TGCAGCGTTGCAGGGTTGGCCACTGAAGCTTTCTTT. It translates to CSVAGLATEAFF.

The rearrangement joins TRBV9 to TRBJ2-5; the match to TRBD2 covers 15 bases. The ends lost 3 bases at V and 4 bases at J; junction bases unmatched: 13. CDR3 size: 19 residues. Germline V gene data show CDR1 as SGDLS and CDR2 as YYNGEE. The CDR3 region is CASSAPLRGLAGGIETQYF. CDR3 coding DNA: TGTGCCAGCAGCGCACCCTTAAGGGGACTAGCGGGAGGCATAGAGACCCAGTACTTC.

J is TRBJ2-4 and V is TRBV6-2 or TRBV6-3, with 12 bases lining up with TRBD2. J lost 8 bases, V lost 5 bases, and 7 bases had no gene match. The CDR3 length is 15 residues. CDR1 and CDR2 from the germline V gene are MNHEY and SVGEGT. In DNA, the CDR3 is TGTGCCAGCAGTAAATCTCGACTAGCGGGAGACATTCAGTACTTC. Protein: CASSKSRLAGDIQYF.

V is TRBV19 and J is TRBJ2-7; 7 bases map to TRBD1. V gave up 3 bases and J gave up 0 bases; unmatched junction bases: 2. CDR3 size: 14 residues. From germline, CDR1 is LNHDA and CDR2 SQIVND (reference sequence). The CDR3 here is CASSIYRGSYEQYF. The CDR3 nucleotides are TGTGCCAGTAGTATTTACAGGGGCTCCTACGAGCAGTACTTC.

The chain employs TRBV28 and TRBJ2-7; a possible D gene is TRBD2 (5 bases). CDR1 is MDHEN and CDR2 is SYDVKM in the germline V gene. The CDR3 contains 15 residues. V lost 1 base and J lost 0, with 10 bases in between. This chain's CDR3 is CASSLSGSGSYEQYF. DNA of the CDR3: TGTGCCAGCAGTTTATCGGGGAGTGGCTCCTACGAGCAGTACTTC.

This clonotype was counted once. This rearrangement joins TRBV6-6 to TRBJ2-7, with 7 positions matching TRBD2. Germline values: CDR1 MNHNY, CDR2 SVGAGI (reference sequence). This CDR3 region has 13 residues. The J segment lost 4 bases and the V segment lost 5 bases, leaving 5 bases of the junction unmatched. The CDR3, as DNA: TGTGCCAGCAGTCCAGGGCGGGAGTACGAGCAGTACTTC. It yields the protein CASSPGREYEQYF.

The rearrangement links TRBV6-6 to TRBJ2-1; possibly TRBD2 for D (7 bases). The CDR3 runs 15 residues. V lost 6 bases to trimming and J lost 2 bases, with 14 bases between them. CDR1 is MNHNY and CDR2 is SVGAGI in the germline V gene (reference sequence). CDR3 protein: CASRKTGGTYNEQFF. The CDR3 DNA follows: TGTGCCAGCAGGAAAACGGGGGGCACCTACAATGAGCAGTTCTTC.

V and J are TRBV12-3 or TRBV12-4 and TRBJ1-1; D call uncertain. The V end lost 7 bases, the J end lost 0 bases, and 12 bases lay between the germline ends. There are 14 residues in the CDR3. The CDR3 coding sequence is TGTGCCAGCACCTTGGTATCTTTGAACACTGAAGCTTTCTTT. Translated, it gives CASTLVSLNTEAFF.

V is TRBV19 and J is TRBJ2-1; D may be TRBD1 (5 bases). Trimming removed 3 bases from V and 5 bases from J, with 14 bases in between. The CDR3 extends over 15 amino acids. Germline V gives CDR1 LNHDA, CDR2 SQIVND (reference sequence). CDR3 loop: CASSIPRQIHNEQFF. The CDR3 coding sequence is TGTGCCAGTAGTATCCCCAGACAGATACACAATGAGCAGTTCTTC.

The DNA for the CDR3 is TGTGCCAGCAGCTTCACCGGACTAGCGGGAGGGGAGCAGTACTTC. It yields the protein CASSFTGLAGGEQYF. The chain employs TRBV7-2 and TRBJ2-7, with TRBD2 matching over 15 bases. The germline CDR1 and CDR2 sequences are SGHTA and FQGNSA. V trimming: 3 bases; J trimming: 7 bases; junction bases outside the gene matches: 4. The CDR3 totals 15 residues. Full variable domain (missing parts from reference TRBV7-2 and TRBJ2-7): GAGVSQSPSNKVTEKGKDVELRCDPISGHTALYWYRQSLGQGLEFLIYFQGNSAPDKSGLPSDRFSAERTGGSVSTLTIQRTQQEDSAVYLCASSFTGLAGGEQYFGPGTRLTVT.

The rearrangement links TRBV7-2 to TRBJ1-1; possibly TRBD1 for D (5 bases). Trimming shortened V by 1 base and J by 1 base, and 7 bases separated the two germline ends. In germline, CDR1 is SGHTA, CDR2 FQGNSA. This CDR3 has 14 residues. CDR3 sequence reads: CASSLDRPNTEAFF. The CDR3 nucleotides are TGTGCCAGCAGCTTAGACAGGCCGAACACTGAAGCTTTCTTT.

The rearrangement links TRBV15 to TRBJ2-1, with 9 bases identical to TRBD2. The CDR3 length is 17 residues. V gave up 3 bases and J gave up 2 bases; unmatched junction bases: 8. The germline V gene has CDR1 LNHNV and CDR2 YYDKDF (reference sequence). CDR3 nucleotides: TGTGCCACCAGCAGTGCCGGGACTAGCACCGCCTACAATGAGCAGTTCTTC. Translation: CATSSAGTSTAYNEQFF.